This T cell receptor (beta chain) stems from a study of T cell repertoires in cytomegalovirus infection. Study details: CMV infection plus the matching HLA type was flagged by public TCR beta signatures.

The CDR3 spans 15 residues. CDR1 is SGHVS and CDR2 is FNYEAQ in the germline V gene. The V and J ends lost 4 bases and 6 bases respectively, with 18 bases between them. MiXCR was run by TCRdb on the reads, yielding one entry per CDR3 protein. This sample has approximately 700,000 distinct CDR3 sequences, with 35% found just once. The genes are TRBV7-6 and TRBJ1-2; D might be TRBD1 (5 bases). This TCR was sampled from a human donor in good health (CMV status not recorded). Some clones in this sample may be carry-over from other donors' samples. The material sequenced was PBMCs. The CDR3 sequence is CASSSGGGGIDGYTF. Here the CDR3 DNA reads TGTGCCAGCAGCTCCGGGGGTGGGGGAATTGATGGCTACACCTTC.